What follows are 10 T cell receptor beta chains derived from one specimen sequenced in a study of shared clonotypes between healthy human individuals. Sequencing used immunoSEQ multiplex PCR; TCRdb keeps in-frame clones, though not all of them. The profile shows about 1.1 million clones, around three quarters of them singletons. The sample taken for sequencing was memory CD4+ T cells from PBMCs. Subset noted: CD45RA-negative fraction. Every receptor here comes from a man younger than 30 in good health. Some clones in this sample may be carry-over from other donors' samples.

This chain links TRBV7-2 with TRBJ1-5; 8 bases are a match to TRBD1. The CDR3 consists of 15 residues. The germline CDR1 and CDR2 sequences are SGHTA and FQGNSA. The J segment lost 6 bases and the V segment lost 2 bases, leaving 6 bases of the junction unmatched. For the CDR3, the DNA is TGTGCCAGCAGCTTACAACAGGGGGTGGGTCAGCCCCAGCATTTT. As protein: CASSLQQGVGQPQHF.

This clone was observed a single time. The rearrangement uses TRBV19 and TRBJ1-2; TRBD1 matches 8 bases. The CDR3 totals 12 residues. CDR1 and CDR2 from the germline V gene are LNHDA and SQIVND (reference sequence). V trimming: 5 bases; J trimming: 10 bases; junction bases outside the gene matches: 6. CDR3 residues: CASSVDRGPYTF. The CDR3 region has the DNA TGTGCCAGTAGTGTCGACAGGGGCCCCTACACCTTC.

This clone was detected a few times. The chain uses TRBV7-8 and TRBJ1-1; D unresolved. This CDR3 spans 12 amino acids. Deletions cut 5 bases from V and 3 bases from J, with 7 bases between. The V gene's germline CDR1 is SGHVS and CDR2 FQNEAQ. In DNA, the CDR3 is TGTGCCAGCAGCCCCCTCCACACTGAAGCTTTCTTT. This translates into CASSPLHTEAFF.

The chain has TRBV9 and TRBJ1-6; D not resolved. CDR3 length: 15 residues. Trimming removed 0 bases from V and 10 bases from J, with 14 bases in between. Germline-derived CDR1 and CDR2 are SGDLS and YYNGEE. The CDR3 nucleotides are TGTGCCAGCAGCGTAGGGGCCGGGAGAGAGTCACCCCTCCACTTT. This codes for CASSVGAGRESPLHF.

This chain uses TRBV19 with TRBJ1-5, with TRBD1 matching 8 bases. This CDR3 region has 17 residues. Germline assignment: CDR1 LNHDA and CDR2 SQIVND (reference sequence). Losses at the gene ends were 1 base for V and 0 bases for J; bases not matched to a gene: 5. The CDR3 DNA reads TGTGCCAGTAGTATAGGGATGACAGGGGTTAGCAATCAGCCCCAGCATTTT. Translating gives CASSIGMTGVSNQPQHF.

The CDR3 loop reads CAWRGENYGYTF. CDR3 DNA: TGTGCCTGGAGGGGGGAGAACTATGGCTACACCTTC. The V call is TRBV30, the J call TRBJ1-2; a weak D match, TRBD1 (5 bases). CDR3 length: 12 residues. Germline CDR1 GTSNPN, CDR2 SVGIG (reference sequence). V was cut by 3 bases and J by 2 bases, with 7 bases left in between.

This chain joins TRBV7-9 and TRBJ1-3; a weak D match, TRBD1 (6 bases). With 5 bases removed from V and 4 bases from J, the gap between germline ends came to 12 bases. Germline V gene sequence: CDR1 SEHNR, CDR2 FQNEAQ (reference sequence). The CDR3 is 14 amino acids. CDR3 bases: TGTGCCAGCAGCCAAGGGACACACGGAAACACCATATATTTT. Amino acids: CASSQGTHGNTIYF.

The chain recombines TRBV6-6 with TRBJ2-7; 11 bases agree with TRBD2. Germline assignment: CDR1 MNHNY and CDR2 SVGAGI (reference sequence). After removal of 6 bases from V and 9 bases from J, the junction contained 16 bases not matched to a gene. This CDR3 has 16 residues. DNA of the CDR3: TGTGCCAGCAGCGACTGGCTAGCGGGAGGTGTGGTCGGGCAGTACTTC. Translated: CASSDWLAGGVVGQYF.

The chain links TRBV6-5 to TRBJ2-7, with D unclear. This CDR3 is 15 amino acids long. V shed 7 bases and J shed 0 bases, with 16 bases lying between them. Germline V lookup: CDR1 MNHEY, CDR2 SVGAGI. The CDR3 here is CASTSPGRASYEQYF. The CDR3 DNA is TGTGCCAGCACCTCACCTGGAAGGGCCTCCTACGAGCAGTACTTC.

V is TRBV10-2 and J is TRBJ2-5, with D perhaps assigned TRBD1 or TRBD2 (5 bases each). CDR3 length: 12 amino acids. Germline-derived CDR1 and CDR2 are WSHSY and SAAADI. V lost 5 bases to trimming and J lost 7 bases, with 11 bases between them. The CDR3 region has the DNA TGCGCCAGCAGTACCCCTGGGGGGACCCAGTACTTC. As protein: CASSTPGGTQYF.